This T cell receptor (beta chain) was obtained from a study of shared clonotypes between healthy human individuals. Germline assignment: CDR1 MNHEY and CDR2 SMNVEV (reference sequence). This CDR3 is built from 16 residues. The J segment lost 2 bases and the V segment lost 8 bases, leaving 15 bases of the junction unmatched. The data were produced by immunoSEQ multiplex PCR, yet TCRdb's version contains in-frame clones alone and is incomplete. The data hold some 1,900,000 clones, with approximately 94% observed a single time. Positive CCR7 selection of CD45RO-negative cells yielded the naive CD8 cells, and terminally differentiated effector memory CD45RA+ cells were excluded.

The genes are TRBV27 and TRBJ2-7, with 7 nucleotides matching TRBD1. The sequence was obtained from a man younger than 30 in good health. Sequencing was done on a sample of naive CD8+ T cells sorted from blood. CDR3 DNA: TGTGCCAGCTTCCCCATAACAGGACAGGAAACCTACGAGCAGTACTTC. Translating it yields CASFPITGQETYEQYF.